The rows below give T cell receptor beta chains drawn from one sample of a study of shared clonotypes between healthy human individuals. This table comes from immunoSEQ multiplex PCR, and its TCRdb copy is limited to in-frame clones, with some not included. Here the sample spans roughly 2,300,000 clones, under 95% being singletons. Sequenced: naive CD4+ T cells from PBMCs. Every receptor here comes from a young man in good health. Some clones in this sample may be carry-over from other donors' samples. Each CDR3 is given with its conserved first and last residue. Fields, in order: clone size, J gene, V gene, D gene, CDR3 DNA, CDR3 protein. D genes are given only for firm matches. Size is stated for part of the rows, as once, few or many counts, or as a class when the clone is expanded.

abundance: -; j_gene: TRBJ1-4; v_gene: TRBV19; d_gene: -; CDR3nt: TGTGCCAGTAGTATGTCGGGTCGGGGGACTAATGAAAAACTGTTTTTT; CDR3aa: CASSMSGRGTNEKLFF
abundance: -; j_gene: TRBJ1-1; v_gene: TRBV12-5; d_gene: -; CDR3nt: TGTGCTAGTGGAAAAAACACTGAAGCTTTCTTT; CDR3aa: CASGKNTEAFF
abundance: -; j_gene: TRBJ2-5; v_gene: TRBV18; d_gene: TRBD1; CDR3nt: TGTGCCAGCTCACCCCAGTTGGGCTCAGGGGGCCAAGAGACCCAGTACTTC; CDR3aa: CASSPQLGSGGQETQYF
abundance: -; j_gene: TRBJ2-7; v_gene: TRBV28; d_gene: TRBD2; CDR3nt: TGTGCCAGCAGTTTAACCGGGACTAGCTACGAGCAGTACTTC; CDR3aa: CASSLTGTSYEQYF
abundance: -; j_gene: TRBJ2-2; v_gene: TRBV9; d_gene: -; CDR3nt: TGTGCCAGCAGCGCGGTCAATCCCGGGGAGCTGTTTTTT; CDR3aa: CASSAVNPGELFF
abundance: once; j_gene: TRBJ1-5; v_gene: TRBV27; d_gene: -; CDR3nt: TGTGCCAGCAGCACCTTTGGGGGGCAGCCCCAGCATTTT; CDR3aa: CASSTFGGQPQHF
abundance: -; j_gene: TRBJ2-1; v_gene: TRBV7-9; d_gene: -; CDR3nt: TGTGCCAGCAGCCGGACCGCTAGCGCCGCCTACAATGAGCAGTTCTTC; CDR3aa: CASSRTASAAYNEQFF
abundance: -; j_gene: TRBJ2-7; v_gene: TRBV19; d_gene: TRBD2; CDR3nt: TGTGCCAGTAGTATTGTGGGAGGGCCGTCGGTCGAGCAGTACTTC; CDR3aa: CASSIVGGPSVEQYF
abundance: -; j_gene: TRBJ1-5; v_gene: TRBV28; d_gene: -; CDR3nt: TGTGCCAGCATCCCACAAGGGGCAAGATGGGGTCAGCCCCAGCATTTT; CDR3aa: CASIPQGARWGQPQHF
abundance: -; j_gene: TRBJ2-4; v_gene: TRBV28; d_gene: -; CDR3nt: TGTGCCAGCAGTGGCGGACTGCCAGCCAAAAACATTCAGTACTTC; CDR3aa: CASSGGLPAKNIQYF
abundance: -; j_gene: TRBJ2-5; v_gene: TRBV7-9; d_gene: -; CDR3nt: TGTGCCAGCAGCTCCCGCCCCAGGGGCCAAGAGACCCAGTACTTC; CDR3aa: CASSSRPRGQETQYF
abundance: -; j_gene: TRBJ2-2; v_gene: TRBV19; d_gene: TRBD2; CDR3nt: TGTGCCAGTAGTATATCAGCGGGGGAGAACACCGGGGAGCTGTTTTTT; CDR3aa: CASSISAGENTGELFF
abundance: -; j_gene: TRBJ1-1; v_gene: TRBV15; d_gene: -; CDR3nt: TGTGCCACCAGCAAATACGTGGGTGGGGACACTGAAGCTTTCTTT; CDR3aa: CATSKYVGGDTEAFF
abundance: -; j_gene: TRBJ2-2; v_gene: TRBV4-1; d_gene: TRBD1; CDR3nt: TGCGCCAGCAGCCAAGTTAGCGGCCGAGGGACAGGGTCGTCCACCGGGGAGCTGTTTTTT; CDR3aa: CASSQVSGRGTGSSTGELFF
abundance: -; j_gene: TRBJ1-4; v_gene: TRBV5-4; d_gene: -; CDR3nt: TGTGCCAGCCGAGAAGGACCCGCTCAGGAAAAACTGTTTTTT; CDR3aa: CASREGPAQEKLFF
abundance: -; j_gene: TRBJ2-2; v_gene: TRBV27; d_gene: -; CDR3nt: TGTGCCAGCAAAGGGTGGGGCACCGGGGAGCTGTTTTTT; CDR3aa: CASKGWGTGELFF
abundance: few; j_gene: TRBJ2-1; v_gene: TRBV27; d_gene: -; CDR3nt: TGTGCCAGCGTAGCCTACAATGAGCAGTTCTTC; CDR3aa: CASVAYNEQFF
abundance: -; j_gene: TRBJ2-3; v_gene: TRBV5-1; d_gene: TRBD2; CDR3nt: TGCGCCAGCAGCTCCGCCCGGACTAGCGGGGAAGTCACAGATACGCAGTATTTT; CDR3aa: CASSSARTSGEVTDTQYF
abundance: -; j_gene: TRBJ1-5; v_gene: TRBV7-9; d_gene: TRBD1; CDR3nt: TGTGCCAGCAGCTCGGGACAGGGAGGGAGCAATCAGCCCCAGCATTTT; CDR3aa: CASSSGQGGSNQPQHF
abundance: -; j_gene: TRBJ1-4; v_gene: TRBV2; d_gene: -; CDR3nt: TGTGCCAGCCGGGACACCGGACCCTCTGAAAAACTGTTTTTT; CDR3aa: CASRDTGPSEKLFF
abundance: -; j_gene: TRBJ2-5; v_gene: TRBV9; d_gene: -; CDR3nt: TGTGCCAGCAACTTAAAGGGATACGGCTCGGAGACCCAGTACTTC; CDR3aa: CASNLKGYGSETQYF
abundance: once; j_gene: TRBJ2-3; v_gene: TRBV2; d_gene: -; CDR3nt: TGTGCCAGCAGTGGCGGTCTGGGGCTAGTCGCCGATACGCAGTATTTT; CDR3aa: CASSGGLGLVADTQYF
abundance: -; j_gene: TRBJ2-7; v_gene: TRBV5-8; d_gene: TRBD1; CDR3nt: TGTGCCAGCAGCCCGCCCGGGACAGGGTGGTACGAGCAGTACTTC; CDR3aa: CASSPPGTGWYEQYF
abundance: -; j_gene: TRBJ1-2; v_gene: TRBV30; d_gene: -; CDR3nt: TGTGCCTGGAGTGCAGGGTCTAACTATGGCTACACCTTC; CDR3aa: CAWSAGSNYGYTF
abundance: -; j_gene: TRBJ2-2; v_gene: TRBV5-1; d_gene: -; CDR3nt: TGCGCCAGCAGCTTTGGGTCGGGGACCGGGGAGCTGTTTTTT; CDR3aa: CASSFGSGTGELFF
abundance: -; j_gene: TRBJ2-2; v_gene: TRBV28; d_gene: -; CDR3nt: TGTGCCAGCAGTTTAGACAGAGTGAACACCGGGGAGCTGTTTTTT; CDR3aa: CASSLDRVNTGELFF
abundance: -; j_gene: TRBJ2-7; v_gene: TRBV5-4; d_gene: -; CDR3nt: TGTGCCAGCAGCGGGCCTGGAGGGAGTCCTTACGAGCAGTACTTC; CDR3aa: CASSGPGGSPYEQYF
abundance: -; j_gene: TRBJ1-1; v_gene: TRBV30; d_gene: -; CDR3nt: TGTGCCTGGAGTGGGCAGGGGAACACTGAAGCTTTCTTT; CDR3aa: CAWSGQGNTEAFF
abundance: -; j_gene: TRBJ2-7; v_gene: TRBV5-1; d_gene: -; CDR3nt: TGCGCCAGCAGCGGGATCTCTAGCGCCTCCTACGAGCAGTACTTC; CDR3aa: CASSGISSASYEQYF
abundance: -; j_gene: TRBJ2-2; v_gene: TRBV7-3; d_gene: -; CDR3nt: TGTGCCAGCAGCCCGGCCGACACCCCGACCGGGGAGCTGTTTTTT; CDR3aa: CASSPADTPTGELFF
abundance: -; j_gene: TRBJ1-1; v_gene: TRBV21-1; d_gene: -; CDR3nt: TGTGCCTTCCCCGGTGGGGGGAACACTGAAGCTTTCTTT; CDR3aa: CAFPGGGNTEAFF
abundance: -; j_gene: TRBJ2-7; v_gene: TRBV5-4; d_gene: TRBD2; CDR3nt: TGTGCCAGCAGCTTGGGAGGGGCAGCGGGAGGCTCGAGGGAGCAGTACTTC; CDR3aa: CASSLGGAAGGSREQYF
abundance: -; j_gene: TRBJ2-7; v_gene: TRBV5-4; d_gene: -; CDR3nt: TGTGCCAGCAGCCGGGGGACCGCTATCTCCTACGAGCAGTACTTC; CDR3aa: CASSRGTAISYEQYF
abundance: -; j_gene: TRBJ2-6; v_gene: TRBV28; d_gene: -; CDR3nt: TGTGCCAGCAGTTCGACACGGACTGGGGCCAACGTCCTGACTTTC; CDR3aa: CASSSTRTGANVLTF
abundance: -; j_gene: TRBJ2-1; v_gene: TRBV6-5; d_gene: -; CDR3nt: TGTGCCAGCAGTTACTCGGGGCTAGTGAGGTCTTATGAGCAGTTCTTC; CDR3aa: CASSYSGLVRSYEQFF
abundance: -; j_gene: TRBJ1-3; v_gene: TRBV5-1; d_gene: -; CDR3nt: TGCGCCAGCAGCACACAGGGAGCTGGAAACACCATATATTTT; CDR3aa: CASSTQGAGNTIYF
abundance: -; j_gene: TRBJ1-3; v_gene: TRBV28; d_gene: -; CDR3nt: TGTGCCAGCAGTCTCCCCACATCGGGGGGAGACACCATATATTTT; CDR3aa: CASSLPTSGGDTIYF
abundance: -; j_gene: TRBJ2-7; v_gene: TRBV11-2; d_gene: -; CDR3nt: TGTGCCAGCAGCTTAATATTGGCAGGGGAGCAGTACTTC; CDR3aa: CASSLILAGEQYF
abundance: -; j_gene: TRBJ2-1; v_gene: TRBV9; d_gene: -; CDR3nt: TGTGCCAGCAGCGTAGCTTCCGCTCGAGGCTACAATGAGCAGTTCTTC; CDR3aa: CASSVASARGYNEQFF
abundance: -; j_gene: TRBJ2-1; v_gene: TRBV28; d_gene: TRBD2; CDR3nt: TGTGCCAGCACTCTCAGACCCGCCCCTAGCGGCAACAATGAGCAGTTCTTC; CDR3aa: CASTLRPAPSGNNEQFF
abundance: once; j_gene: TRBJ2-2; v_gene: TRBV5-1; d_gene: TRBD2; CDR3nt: TGCGCCAGCAGCTTGAGGTCTAGCGGGAAAGCGAACACCGGGGAGCTGTTTTTT; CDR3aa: CASSLRSSGKANTGELFF
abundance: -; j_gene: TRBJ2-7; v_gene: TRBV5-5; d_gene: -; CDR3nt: TGTGCCAGCAGCTTTCCAGGGAACTACGAGCAGTACTTC; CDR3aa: CASSFPGNYEQYF
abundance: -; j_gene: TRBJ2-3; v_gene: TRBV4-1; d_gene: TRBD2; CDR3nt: TGCGCCAGCAGCCTACCAAGGATGACACTAGCGGGAGTCGCTAGGGATACGCAGTATTTT; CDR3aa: CASSLPRMTLAGVARDTQYF
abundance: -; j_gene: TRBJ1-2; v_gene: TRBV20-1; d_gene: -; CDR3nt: TGCAGTGCAGAAGACACGGAGTTCACCTTC; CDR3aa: CSAEDTEFTF
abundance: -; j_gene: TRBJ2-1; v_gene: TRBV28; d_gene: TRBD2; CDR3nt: TGTGCCAGCAACGGCGGGAGGGTGATGAATGAGCAGTTCTTC; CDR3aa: CASNGGRVMNEQFF
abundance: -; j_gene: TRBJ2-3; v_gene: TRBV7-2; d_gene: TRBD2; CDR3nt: TGTGCCAGCAACGTAGGGGTAGCGGGGGTCACAGATACGCAGTATTTT; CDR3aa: CASNVGVAGVTDTQYF
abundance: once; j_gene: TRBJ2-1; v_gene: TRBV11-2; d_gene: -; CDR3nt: TGTGCCAGCAGCCCCCCTCGGAGCCCCGGGCAGTTCTTC; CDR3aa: CASSPPRSPGQFF